The present T cell receptor beta chain was sequenced within a study of blood T cells in healthy people across ages. The authors ran a second PCR of roughly 6 to 11 cycles using a sample-barcoded 5' primer and a J-beta primer mix. A template-switch adaptor with 12 random nucleotides tagged each cDNA molecule. TCRdb fed the 5' RACE reads into MiXCR, producing one record per CDR3 protein. The sample carries a few hundred thousand distinct CDR3 sequences, 25% to 30% recorded once. With 7 bases clipped from V and 6 bases from J, the junction kept 4 bases outside the gene matches. The CDR3 length is 14 residues. CDR1 and CDR2 (germline): MNHNS, SASEGT. About this clonotype itself: The target antigen is unknown.

General study findings and limits: Diversity was estimated from one million T cells, and these estimates were considered underestimates.

Material for sequencing was blood. The receptor comes from a woman aged 70-85 years in good health. The V gene is TRBV6-1, the J gene TRBJ2-4; TRBD2 matches 12 bases. In nucleotides, the CDR3 is TGTGCCAGCACCCCGGGACTAGCGGGAAACATTCAGTACTTC. Translated, it gives CASTPGLAGNIQYF.